This T cell receptor (beta chain) is from a study of blood T cell repertoires in COVID-19. Study details: The origin of the acute and convalescent COVID-19 samples was the United States, Italy and Spain. Nucleic acid was either cDNA or gDNA, and it came from T cells, B-cell-depleted T cells, or PBMCs.

Per the original data handling: From reference gene primer amplification, estimates of nucleated cell counts were derived. Measured with immunoSEQ multiplex PCR; TCRdb has only the in-frame clones, and not every one. That table gives V, J and clone size, and the DNA gave D and trimming. The sample records some 180,000 clones, under 85% being singletons. This CDR3 spans 13 amino acids. The junction had 5 bases not matched to a gene; V was cut back by 6 bases and J by 3 bases. Germline values: CDR1 SGHRS, CDR2 YFSETQ. This chain joins TRBV5-1 and TRBJ2-7, with TRBD2 identical over 8 bases. The receptor's source is a human donor in a cohort sampled during active COVID-19. Material: peripheral blood. CDR3 amino acids: CASKGLASYEQYF. In nucleotides, the CDR3 is TGCGCCAGCAAAGGACTAGCAAGCTACGAGCAGTACTTC.